The 32 T cell receptor beta chains below were found in one sample sequenced in a study of T cells in Graves' hyperthyroidism and ophthalmopathy. Researchers took RNA transcripts and amplified the TCR beta CDR3 regions from them. First-round RT-PCR with HTBI primers amplified the TCR CDR3 region. TCRdb re-derived calls from the multiplex PCR reads in MiXCR, one entry per CDR3 protein. The profile shows 660,000 or so distinct CDR3 sequences, around 20% of them singletons. Material for sequencing was blood. The receptors shown here come from a man aged 25 to 45 with Graves' ophthalmopathy.

The gene calls are TRBV7-9 and TRBJ2-2; 10 positions agree with TRBD2. CDR1 is SEHNR, CDR2 FQNEAQ, per germline (reference sequence). Germline trimming cut 6 bases from V and 1 base from J; bases unmatched to any gene: 5. The CDR3 spans 16 residues. Here the CDR3 reads CASSISGRRNTGELFF. CDR3 sequence (DNA): TGTGCCAGCAGTATTAGCGGGAGGCGGAACACCGGGGAGCTGTTTTTT.

This clonotype was recorded many times. This sequence joins TRBV5-5 and TRBJ2-7, with D uncertain. From germline, CDR1 is SGHKS and CDR2 YYEKEE (reference sequence). Between the trimmed V and J ends, which lost 2 bases and 0 bases, there was a span of 12 bases. There are 15 residues in the CDR3. As DNA, the CDR3 is TGTGCCAGCAGCTTAGAACGACCGACCTCCTACGAGCAGTACTTC. Translated: CASSLERPTSYEQYF.

The chain links TRBV7-9 to TRBJ1-4; D gene uncertain. The germline CDR1 and CDR2 sequences are SEHNR and FQNEAQ (reference sequence). This CDR3 is 13 amino acids long. The V and J ends lost 2 bases and 4 bases respectively, with 5 bases between them. DNA for the CDR3: TGTGCCAGCAGCTTATCTATTAATGAAAAACTGTTTTTT. Translating it yields CASSLSINEKLFF.

This clonotype was recorded at least ten times. The V gene is TRBV19, the J gene TRBJ2-1; D ambiguous. CDR1 and CDR2 from the germline V gene are LNHDA and SQIVND (reference sequence). The V and J ends lost 6 bases and 8 bases respectively, with 8 bases between them. This CDR3 is 11 amino acids long. The CDR3: CASSGWHEQFF. CDR3 nucleotide sequence: TGTGCCAGTAGCGGGTGGCATGAGCAGTTCTTC.

This clonotype was seen once. The CDR3 end shows no conserved phenylalanine or tryptophan, and so a read error is likely. The chain is built from TRBV25-1 and TRBJ2-5; D is ambiguous. With 4 bases removed from V and 5 bases from J, the gap between germline ends came to 14 bases. The CDR3 is 14 residues long. In germline, CDR1 is MGHDK, CDR2 SYGVNS. CDR3 nucleotides: TGTGCCAGCAGTGTGGGCCGCGGCCAGGAGACCCAGTACCTC. Amino acid sequence: CASSVGRGQETQYL.

This clonotype showed up many times. The chain is built from TRBV7-2 and TRBJ2-3; 7 nucleotides line up with TRBD2. V shed 4 bases and J 4 bases; nucleotides not matched to a gene: 8. Germline V gene sequence: CDR1 SGHTA, CDR2 FQGNSA. This CDR3 contains 15 residues. The CDR3 loop is CASSSRSGYPDTQYF. The CDR3 DNA follows: TGTGCCAGCAGCTCTCGTAGCGGGTATCCAGATACGCAGTATTTT.

This clonotype occurred a few times. This chain connects TRBV20-1 to TRBJ2-5, with D perhaps given as TRBD1 or TRBD2 (5 bases each). V was shortened by 1 base and J by 4 bases, with 13 bases between the two germline ends. This CDR3 contains 14 residues. CDR1 and CDR2 from the germline V gene are DFQATT and SNEGSKA (reference sequence). The DNA of the CDR3 is TGCAGTGCTAGAGGGGACCCCGTGAGAGAGACCCAGTACTTC. Its protein is CSARGDPVRETQYF.

This clonotype was picked up a small number of times. The CDR3 spells CSVGTGDYRELFF. DNA of the CDR3: TGCAGCGTTGGGACAGGGGATTACCGGGAGCTGTTTTTT. The rearrangement joins TRBV29-1 to TRBJ2-2, with 9 bases lining up with TRBD1. The germline V gene has CDR1 SQVTM and CDR2 ANQGSEA. V shed 4 bases and J 9 bases; nucleotides not matched to a gene: 6. This CDR3 region has 13 residues.

This clonotype was seen at least ten times. V gene TRBV7-8 combines with J gene TRBJ2-7; 11 nucleotides match TRBD1. The J segment lost 6 bases and the V segment lost 4 bases, leaving 11 bases of the junction unmatched. The CDR3 extends over 16 amino acids. Looked up from germline, CDR1 is SGHVS and CDR2 is FQNEAQ. CDR3 in amino acids: CASSSPRDRGFSEQYF. The CDR3 DNA follows: TGTGCCAGCAGCTCGCCCCGGGACAGGGGGTTTTCCGAGCAGTACTTC.

On this clonotype: A much bigger clone sits one base away, suggesting this may be a read error. The chain joins TRBV11-2 to TRBJ2-4; unclear D gene. This CDR3 is built from 19 residues. Trimming stripped 5 bases from V and 0 bases from J, with 23 bases between. CDR1 is SGHAT and CDR2 is FQNNGV in the germline V gene. CDR3 amino acids: CASSTPRIRNRGAKNIQYF. CDR3 nucleotide sequence: TGTGCCAGCAGCACCCCCAGGATAAGGAACCGTGGAGCCAAAAACATTCAGTACTTC.

This clonotype was seen a few times. V usage is TRBV20-1 and J usage is TRBJ2-1, with D perhaps TRBD2 (6 bases). The CDR3 covers 15 residues. V lost 6 bases to trimming and J lost 5 bases, with 20 bases between them. Germline V lookup: CDR1 DFQATT, CDR2 SNEGSKA (reference sequence). CDR3 sequence reads: CSAGRRERRDNEQFF. The CDR3 nucleotides read TGCAGTGCAGGGAGACGGGAGAGACGTGACAATGAGCAGTTCTTC.

This clonotype appeared many times. V gene TRBV3-1 combines with J gene TRBJ2-2; D is uncertain. V lost 4 bases to trimming and J lost 2 bases, with 5 bases between them. Germline V gives CDR1 LGHDT, CDR2 YNNKEL (reference sequence). The CDR3 length is 13 residues. The CDR3 DNA is TGTGCCAGCAGCCGACGCAACACCGGGGAGCTGTTTTTT. Translating gives CASSRRNTGELFF.

This rearrangement joins TRBV7-9 to TRBJ1-2; D is ambiguous. This CDR3 comprises 13 residues. CDR1 and CDR2 (germline): SEHNR, FQNEAQ (reference sequence). Deletions cut 3 bases from V and 8 bases from J, with 13 bases between. The DNA for the CDR3 is TGTGCCAGCAGCTTGGAGGTGGTGGGCGGCTACACCTTC. Translation: CASSLEVVGGYTF.

The chain recombines TRBV20-1 with TRBJ2-1, with D possibly being TRBD2 (6 bases). The CDR3 spans 14 residues. The V gene lost 7 bases and the J gene lost 7 bases, with 20 bases spanning the gap. In germline, CDR1 is DFQATT, CDR2 SNEGSKA (reference sequence). The DNA for the CDR3 is TGCAGTGTTAACTGGGACTCCCCCTGGAATGAGCAGTTCTTC. Its protein is CSVNWDSPWNEQFF.

The chain carries TRBV20-1 and TRBJ1-4; no reliable D call. Trimming pared 1 base from V and 1 base from J, leaving 22 bases between. The CDR3 is made up of 19 amino acids. Per the germline V gene, CDR1 is DFQATT and CDR2 is SNEGSKA (reference sequence). DNA of the CDR3: TGCAGTGCTAGAGCACCCATAGAGCCTGCGCTCTTAACTAATGAAAAACTGTTTTTT. Protein product: CSARAPIEPALLTNEKLFF.

The rearrangement links TRBV10-3 to TRBJ2-4; TRBD2 is a possible D gene (6 bases). The germline V gene has CDR1 ENHRY and CDR2 SYGVKD. This CDR3 comprises 16 residues. Trimming took off 2 bases at V and 6 bases at J, with 17 bases between the two ends. This chain's CDR3 is CAISERKAPGGNIQYF. DNA for the CDR3: TGTGCCATCAGTGAGAGAAAAGCGCCCGGGGGAAACATTCAGTACTTC.

V and J are TRBV7-2 and TRBJ2-2; unclear D gene. The germline V gene encodes CDR1 SGHTA and CDR2 FQGNSA. The ends were cut back, 4 bases at V and 0 bases at J, with 15 bases in the middle. The CDR3 length is 17 residues. This chain's CDR3 is CASSSPLQRPNTGELFF. CDR3 DNA sequence: TGTGCCAGCAGCTCACCCTTACAGAGACCGAACACCGGGGAGCTGTTTTTT.

This chain uses TRBV29-1 with TRBJ2-4, with 8 bases aligning to TRBD2. The germline V gene encodes CDR1 SQVTM and CDR2 ANQGSEA. This CDR3 comprises 13 residues. Trimming removed 7 bases from V and 3 bases from J; junction bases left unmatched: 5. The CDR3 bases are TGCAGCGCCGGGGGGGGTGGCAAAAACATTCAGTACTTC. Translation: CSAGGGGKNIQYF.

Many counts were recorded for this clonotype. The gene calls are TRBV28 and TRBJ1-5, with D possibly matching TRBD1 (5 bases). This CDR3 has 15 amino acids. CDR1 and CDR2 (germline): MDHEN, SYDVKM. Trimming left V 2 bases short and J 3 bases short, with 11 bases between. The CDR3 nucleotides are TGTGCCAGCAGTTTAGGGGGACGGGACAATCAGCCCCAGCATTTT. This sequence encodes CASSLGGRDNQPQHF.

The V gene is TRBV19, the J gene TRBJ2-7; TRBD2 might be the D (5 bases). The CDR3 consists of 14 residues. The V end lost 4 bases, the J end lost 2 bases, and 12 bases lay between the germline ends. CDR1 and CDR2 (germline): LNHDA, SQIVND (reference sequence). The CDR3 region has the DNA TGTGCCAGTAGTAAGACTACCGATACCTACGAGCAGTACTTC. It specifies CASSKTTDTYEQYF.

This clonotype was counted ten times or more. The rearrangement joins TRBV28 to TRBJ2-1; TRBD2 aligns across 16 bases. The germline V gene has CDR1 MDHEN and CDR2 SYDVKM. The CDR3 runs to 18 residues. V lost 4 bases to trimming and J lost 13 bases; unmatched junction nucleotides: 16. The CDR3 DNA follows: TGTGCCAGCAGTTCCCGATCGGGACTAGCGGGGGGGCCCTTAGATCAGTTCTTC. Residues: CASSSRSGLAGGPLDQFF. Full variable domain (outside the CDR3, taken from reference TRBV28 and TRBJ2-1): DVKVTQSSRYLVKRTGEKVFLECVQDMDHENMFWYRQDPGLGLRLIYFSYDVKMKEKGDIPEGYSVSREKKERFSLILESASTNQTSMYLCASSSRSGLAGGPLDQFFGPGTRLTVL.

This clonotype turned up a few times. This chain joins TRBV7-9 and TRBJ2-7, with a possible D match to TRBD2 (5 bases). From germline, CDR1 is SEHNR and CDR2 FQNEAQ (reference sequence). This CDR3 comprises 13 residues. The germline V and J ends were trimmed by 5 bases and 7 bases, with 15 bases remaining between them. The CDR3 DNA is TGTGCCAGCAGCCACCCCGCTGGGAGAGAGCAGTACTTC. This translates into CASSHPAGREQYF.

CDR3: CASEYLAGEDNEQFF. DNA for the CDR3: TGTGCCAGCGAATATCTAGCGGGAGAAGACAATGAGCAGTTCTTC. The chain joins TRBV6-2 or TRBV6-3 to TRBJ2-1; TRBD2 agrees at 10 bases. This CDR3 contains 15 residues. Looked up from germline, CDR1 is MNHEY and CDR2 is SVGEGT. V shed 8 bases and J 5 bases; nucleotides not matched to a gene: 9.

This clonotype was observed a few times. This rearrangement joins TRBV6-1 to TRBJ1-1; no reliable D call. V was pared by 5 bases and J by 1 base, with 8 bases between. The CDR3 totals 13 residues. CDR1 and CDR2 (germline): MNHNS, SASEGT. The CDR3 loop is CASSWAENTEAFF. Written as DNA, the CDR3 is TGTGCCAGCAGTTGGGCGGAGAACACTGAAGCTTTCTTT.

The rearrangement uses TRBV27 and TRBJ2-1; D is ambiguous. The germline gives CDR1 MNHEY, CDR2 SMNVEV (reference sequence). V lost 8 bases, J lost 2 bases, and 10 bases lay in between. This CDR3 has 13 amino acids. The CDR3 loop reads CASVARPYNEQFF. DNA for the CDR3: TGTGCCAGCGTGGCGCGGCCCTACAATGAGCAGTTCTTC.

The rearrangement links TRBV28 to TRBJ1-5; D is uncertain. Germline loops: CDR1 MDHEN, CDR2 SYDVKM. The CDR3 runs to 15 residues. The V gene lost 4 bases and the J gene lost 2 bases, with 12 bases spanning the gap. The CDR3 bases are TGTGCCAGCAGTTCCAAACGAGGTGGCAATCAGCCCCAGCATTTT. Protein sequence: CASSSKRGGNQPQHF.

This clonotype was recorded at least ten times. The chain carries TRBV20-1 and TRBJ2-5, with 11 bases aligning to TRBD2. This CDR3 is built from 16 residues. The germline CDR1 and CDR2 sequences are DFQATT and SNEGSKA (reference sequence). V lost 0 bases, J lost 3 bases, and 6 bases stayed unmatched. The CDR3 DNA reads TGCAGTGCTAGAGAAGGGACTAGCGGACTTAAAGAGACCCAGTACTTC. Amino acids: CSAREGTSGLKETQYF.

This clonotype was recorded at least ten times. The gene calls are TRBV5-1 and TRBJ1-1; D is unclear. The ends were cut back, 0 bases at V and 1 base at J, with 7 bases in the middle. This CDR3 has 14 residues. Germline V CDR1 and CDR2: SGHRS, YFSETQ. The CDR3 here is CASSLAIANTEAFF. CDR3 nucleotides: TGCGCCAGCAGCTTGGCCATCGCGAACACTGAAGCTTTCTTT.

This clonotype is categorized as medium-sized. The chain uses TRBV5-1 and TRBJ2-7; 7 nucleotides match TRBD1. The CDR3 totals 12 residues. The J segment lost 3 bases and the V segment lost 5 bases, leaving 2 bases of the junction unmatched. Germline V gene data show CDR1 as SGHRS and CDR2 as YFSETQ. The CDR3 nucleotides are TGCGCCAGCAGGTGGGACAGCTACGAGCAGTACTTC. Translating it yields CASRWDSYEQYF.

The J gene is TRBJ2-1, the V gene TRBV7-6; 9 nucleotides agree with TRBD1. Germline assignment: CDR1 SGHVS and CDR2 FNYEAQ. With 5 bases clipped from V and 7 bases from J, the junction kept 9 bases outside the gene matches. The CDR3 has 15 residues. In DNA form, the CDR3 reads TGTGCCAGCAGCAATCCGGGACAGGGAAGAAATGAGCAGTTCTTC. Its translation is CASSNPGQGRNEQFF.

The table lists this clonotype with a few counts. The J gene is TRBJ1-1, the V gene TRBV28, with D possibly TRBD1 on 6 matching bases. This CDR3 is built from 16 residues. The germline gives CDR1 MDHEN, CDR2 SYDVKM. V lost 0 bases and J lost 3, with 14 bases in between. The DNA for the CDR3 is TGTGCCAGCAGTTTATGGACGACAGGCCGGGACACTGAAGCTTTCTTT. This gives the protein CASSLWTTGRDTEAFF.

The rearrangement joins TRBV24-1 to TRBJ2-3; D possibly corresponds to TRBD2 (5 bases). V was shortened by 1 base and J by 4 bases, with 14 bases between the two germline ends. This CDR3 spans 16 amino acids. Germline assignment: CDR1 KGHDR and CDR2 SFDVKD. CDR3 in amino acids: CATSDFSRTSADTQYF. The DNA of the CDR3 is TGTGCCACCAGTGATTTCAGCCGGACTTCTGCAGATACGCAGTATTTT.